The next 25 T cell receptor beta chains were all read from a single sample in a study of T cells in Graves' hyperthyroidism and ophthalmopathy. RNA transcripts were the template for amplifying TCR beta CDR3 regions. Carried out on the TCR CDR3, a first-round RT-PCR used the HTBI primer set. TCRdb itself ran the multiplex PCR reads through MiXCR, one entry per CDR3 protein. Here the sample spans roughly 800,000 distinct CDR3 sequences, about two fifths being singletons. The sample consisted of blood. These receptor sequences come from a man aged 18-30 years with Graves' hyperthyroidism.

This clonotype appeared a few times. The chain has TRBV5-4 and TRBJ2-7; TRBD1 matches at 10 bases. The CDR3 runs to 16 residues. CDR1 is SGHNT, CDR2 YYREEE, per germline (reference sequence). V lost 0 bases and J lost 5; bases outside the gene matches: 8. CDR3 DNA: TGTGCCAGCAGCTTGGATCGAGGGACAGGGGTCCACGAGCAGTACTTC. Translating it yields CASSLDRGTGVHEQYF.

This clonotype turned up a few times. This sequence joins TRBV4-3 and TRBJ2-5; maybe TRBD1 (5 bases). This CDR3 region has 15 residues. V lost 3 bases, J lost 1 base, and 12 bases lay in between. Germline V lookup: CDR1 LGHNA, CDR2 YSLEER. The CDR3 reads CASSQEDSAQETQYF. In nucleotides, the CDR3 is TGCGCCAGCAGCCAGGAAGACAGTGCCCAAGAGACCCAGTACTTC.

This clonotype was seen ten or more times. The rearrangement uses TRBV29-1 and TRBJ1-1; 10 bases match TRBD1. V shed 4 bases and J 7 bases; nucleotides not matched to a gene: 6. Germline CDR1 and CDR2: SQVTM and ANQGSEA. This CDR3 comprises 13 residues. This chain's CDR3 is CSVAGTGVLEAFF. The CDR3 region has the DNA TGCAGCGTTGCCGGGACAGGGGTACTTGAAGCTTTCTTT. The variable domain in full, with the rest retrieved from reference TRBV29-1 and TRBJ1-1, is SAVISQKPSRDICQRGTSLTIQCQVDSQVTMMFWYRQQPGQSLTLIATANQGSEATYESGFVIDKFPISRPNLTFSTLTVSNMSPEDSSIYLCSVAGTGVLEAFFGQGTRLTVV.

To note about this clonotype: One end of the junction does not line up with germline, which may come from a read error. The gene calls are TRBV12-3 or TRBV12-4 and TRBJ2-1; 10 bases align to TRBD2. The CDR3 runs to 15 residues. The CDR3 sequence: CASSIAGGPYNEQFF. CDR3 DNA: TGTGCCAGCAGTATAGCGGGGGGCCCTTACAATGAGCAGTTCTTC.

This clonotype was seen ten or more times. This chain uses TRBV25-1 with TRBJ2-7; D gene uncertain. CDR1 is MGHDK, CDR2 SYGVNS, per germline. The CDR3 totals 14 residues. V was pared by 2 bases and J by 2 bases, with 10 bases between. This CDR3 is CASSEMGWTYEQYF. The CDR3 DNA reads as TGTGCCAGCAGTGAAATGGGCTGGACCTACGAGCAGTACTTC.

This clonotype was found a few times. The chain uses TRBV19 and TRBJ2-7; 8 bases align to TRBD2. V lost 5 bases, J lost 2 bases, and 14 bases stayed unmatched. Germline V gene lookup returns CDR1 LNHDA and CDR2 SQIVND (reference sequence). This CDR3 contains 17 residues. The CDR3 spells CASSPYPITSGPYEQYF. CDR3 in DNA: TGTGCCAGTAGTCCTTACCCGATTACTAGCGGTCCCTACGAGCAGTACTTC.

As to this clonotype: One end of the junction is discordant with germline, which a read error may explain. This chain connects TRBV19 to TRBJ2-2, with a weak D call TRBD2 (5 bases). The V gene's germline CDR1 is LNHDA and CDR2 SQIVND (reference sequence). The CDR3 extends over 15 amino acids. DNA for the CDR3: TGTGCCAGCAGTATATATGATGGGAGCGGCGGGGAGCTGTTTTTT. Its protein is CASSIYDGSGGELFF.

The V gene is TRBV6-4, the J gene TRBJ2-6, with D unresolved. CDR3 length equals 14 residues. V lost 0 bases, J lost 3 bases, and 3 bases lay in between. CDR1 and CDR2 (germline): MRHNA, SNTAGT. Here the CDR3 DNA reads TGTGCCAGCAGTGACTCTCTTGGGGCCAACGTCCTGACTTTC. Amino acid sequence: CASSDSLGANVLTF.

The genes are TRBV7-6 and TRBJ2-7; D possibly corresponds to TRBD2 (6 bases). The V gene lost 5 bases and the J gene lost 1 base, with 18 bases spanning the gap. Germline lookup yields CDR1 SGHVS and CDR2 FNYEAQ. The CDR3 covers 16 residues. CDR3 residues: CASSPGGGQGSYEQYF. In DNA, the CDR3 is TGTGCCAGCAGCCCTGGGGGAGGACAAGGGTCCTACGAGCAGTACTTC.

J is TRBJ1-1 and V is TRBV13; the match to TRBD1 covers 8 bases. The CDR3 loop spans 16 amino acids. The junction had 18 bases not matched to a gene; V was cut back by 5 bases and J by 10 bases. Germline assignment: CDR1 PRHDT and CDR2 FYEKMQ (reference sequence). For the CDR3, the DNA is TGTGCCAGCAGCCCAACCACCGGGACAGGACGTGTTGTAGCTTTCTTT. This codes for CASSPTTGTGRVVAFF.

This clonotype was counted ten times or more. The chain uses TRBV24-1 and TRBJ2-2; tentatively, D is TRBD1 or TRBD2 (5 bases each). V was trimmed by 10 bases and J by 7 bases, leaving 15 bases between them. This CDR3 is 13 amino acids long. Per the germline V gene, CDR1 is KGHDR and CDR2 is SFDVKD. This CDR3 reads CATRGTVGGELFF. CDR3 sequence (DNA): TGTGCCACTAGAGGGACGGTGGGCGGGGAGCTGTTTTTT.

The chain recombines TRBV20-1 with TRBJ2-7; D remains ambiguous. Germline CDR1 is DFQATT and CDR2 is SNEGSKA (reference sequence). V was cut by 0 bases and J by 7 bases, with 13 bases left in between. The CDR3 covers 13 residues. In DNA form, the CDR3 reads TGCAGTGCTAGAGATCGGAACAGACAAGAGCAGTACTTC. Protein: CSARDRNRQEQYF.

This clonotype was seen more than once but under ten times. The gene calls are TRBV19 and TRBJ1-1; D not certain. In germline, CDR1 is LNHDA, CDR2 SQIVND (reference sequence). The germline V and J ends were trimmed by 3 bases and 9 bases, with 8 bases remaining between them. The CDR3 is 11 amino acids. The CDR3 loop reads CASSMDNQAFF. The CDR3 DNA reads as TGTGCCAGTAGTATGGATAATCAAGCTTTCTTT.

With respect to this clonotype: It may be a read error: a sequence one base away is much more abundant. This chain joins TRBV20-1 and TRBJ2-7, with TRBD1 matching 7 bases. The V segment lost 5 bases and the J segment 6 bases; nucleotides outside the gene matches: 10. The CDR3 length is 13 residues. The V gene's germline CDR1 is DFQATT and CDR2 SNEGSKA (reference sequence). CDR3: CSAPDRVGCEQYF. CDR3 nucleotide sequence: TGCAGTGCTCCTGACAGGGTAGGGTGCGAGCAGTACTTC.

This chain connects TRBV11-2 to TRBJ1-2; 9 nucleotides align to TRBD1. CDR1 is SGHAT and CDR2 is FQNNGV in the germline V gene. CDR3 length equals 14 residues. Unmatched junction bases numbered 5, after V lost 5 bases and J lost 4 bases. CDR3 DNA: TGTGCCAGCAGCCGGGACAGGGAATTCTATGGCTACACCTTC. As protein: CASSRDREFYGYTF.

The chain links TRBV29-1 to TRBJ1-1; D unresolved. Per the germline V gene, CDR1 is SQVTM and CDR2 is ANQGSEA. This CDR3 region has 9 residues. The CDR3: CRVSEEAFF. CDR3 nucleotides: TGCAGAGTAAGTGAGGAAGCTTTCTTT.

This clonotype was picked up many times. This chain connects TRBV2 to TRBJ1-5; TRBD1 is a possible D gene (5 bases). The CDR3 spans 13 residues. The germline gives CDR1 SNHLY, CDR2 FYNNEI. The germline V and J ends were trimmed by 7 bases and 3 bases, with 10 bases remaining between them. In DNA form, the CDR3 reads TGTGCCAGCAACCAGGACACCAATCAGCCCCAGCATTTT. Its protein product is CASNQDTNQPQHF.

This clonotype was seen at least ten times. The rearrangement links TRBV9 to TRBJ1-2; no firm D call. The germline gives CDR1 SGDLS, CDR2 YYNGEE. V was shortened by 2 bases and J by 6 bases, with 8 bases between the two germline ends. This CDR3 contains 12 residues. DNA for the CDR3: TGTGCCAGCAGCGTCATGGGTCATGGCTACACCTTC. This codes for CASSVMGHGYTF.

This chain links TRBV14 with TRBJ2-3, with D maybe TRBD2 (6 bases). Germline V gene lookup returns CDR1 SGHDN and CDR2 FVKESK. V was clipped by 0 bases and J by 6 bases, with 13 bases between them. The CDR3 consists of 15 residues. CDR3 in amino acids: CASSQDLGGDDTQYF. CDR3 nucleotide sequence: TGTGCCAGCAGCCAAGATCTCGGGGGAGACGATACGCAGTATTTT.

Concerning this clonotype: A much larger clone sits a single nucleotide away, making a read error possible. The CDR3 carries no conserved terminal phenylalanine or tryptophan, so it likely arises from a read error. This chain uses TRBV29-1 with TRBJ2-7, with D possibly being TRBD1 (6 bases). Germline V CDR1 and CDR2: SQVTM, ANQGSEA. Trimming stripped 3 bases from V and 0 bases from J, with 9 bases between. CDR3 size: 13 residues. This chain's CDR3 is CSVETGSSYEQYL. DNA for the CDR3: TGCAGCGTTGAGACAGGAAGCTCCTACGAGCAGTACCTC.

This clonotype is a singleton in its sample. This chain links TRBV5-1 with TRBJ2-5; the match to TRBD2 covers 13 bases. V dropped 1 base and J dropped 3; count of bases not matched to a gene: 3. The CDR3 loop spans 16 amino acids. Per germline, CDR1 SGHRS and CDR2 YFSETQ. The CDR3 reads CASSLRLAGGEETQYF. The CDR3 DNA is TGCGCCAGCAGCTTGAGACTAGCGGGGGGTGAAGAGACCCAGTACTTC.

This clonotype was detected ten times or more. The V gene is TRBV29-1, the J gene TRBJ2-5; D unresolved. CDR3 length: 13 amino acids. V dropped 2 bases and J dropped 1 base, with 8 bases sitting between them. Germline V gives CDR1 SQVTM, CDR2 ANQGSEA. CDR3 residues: CSVESPTQETQYF. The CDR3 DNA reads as TGCAGCGTTGAATCTCCCACCCAAGAGACCCAGTACTTC.

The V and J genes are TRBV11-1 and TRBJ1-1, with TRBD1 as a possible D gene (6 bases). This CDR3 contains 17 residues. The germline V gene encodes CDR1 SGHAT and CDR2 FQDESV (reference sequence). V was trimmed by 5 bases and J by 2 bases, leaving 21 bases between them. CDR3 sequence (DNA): TGTGCCAGCAGCGTGGCGGATACAGGGAACTTCAACACTGAAGCTTTCTTT. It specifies CASSVADTGNFNTEAFF.

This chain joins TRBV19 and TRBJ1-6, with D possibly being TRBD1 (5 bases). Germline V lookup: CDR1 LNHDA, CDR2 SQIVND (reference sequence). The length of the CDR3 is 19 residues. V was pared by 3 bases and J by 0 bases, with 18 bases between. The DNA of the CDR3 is TGTGCCAGTAGTATTTCTCTACAGGACGGCAGCTCCTATAATTCACCCCTCCACTTT. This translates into CASSISLQDGSSYNSPLHF.

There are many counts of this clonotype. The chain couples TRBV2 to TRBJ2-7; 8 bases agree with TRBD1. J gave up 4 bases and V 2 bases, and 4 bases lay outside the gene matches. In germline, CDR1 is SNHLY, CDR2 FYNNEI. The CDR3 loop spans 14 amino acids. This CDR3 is CASSEQGAGYEQYF. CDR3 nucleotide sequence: TGTGCCAGCAGTGAACAGGGGGCGGGGTACGAGCAGTACTTC. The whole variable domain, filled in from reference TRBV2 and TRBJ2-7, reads EPEVTQTPSHQVTQMGQEVILRCVPISNHLYFYWYRQILGQKVEFLVSFYNNEISEKSEIFDDQFSVERPDGSNFTLKIRSTKLEDSAMYFCASSEQGAGYEQYFGPGTRLTVT.